This TCR beta chain was recovered during a study of human T cells and chemical hapten exposure. Study results and limitations: With regard to DPC sensitization, TCRs above 1 in 1000 frequency did not change.

This sample's time point: healthy volunteer bleed at 6 weeks. RNA extraction used unfractionated whole blood as the source of total RNA. V lost 3 bases, J lost 1 base, and 13 bases lay in between. Germline V gives CDR1 MDHEN, CDR2 SYDVKM. The CDR3 has 16 amino acids. In TCRdb, the RACE reads were re-called with MiXCR into one record per CDR3 protein. Of 65,000 or so distinct CDR3 sequences detected, approximately 6.1% appear once; the ten largest clones hold 3.4%. Notes on this clonotype: Its antigen is still unknown.

J is TRBJ1-3 and V is TRBV28, with D perhaps TRBD1 (5 bases). The sample comprised whole blood. The TCR sequence derives from a female donor in good health. Some clones in this sample may be carry-over from other donors' samples. The DNA of the CDR3 is TGTGCCAGCAGTTTGGACATCCTATCTTCTGGAAACACCATATATTTT. Its protein is CASSLDILSSGNTIYF.